This T cell receptor beta chain was sequenced in a study of cytomegalovirus exposure and HLA in healthy donors. This PCR relied on a set of 60 Vbeta primers and 13 Jbeta primers. Assay used: immunoSEQ multiplex PCR; TCRdb lists only in-frame clones, some missing. The data contain about 67,000 clones, 75% to 90% of them singletons. CDR1 and CDR2 from the germline V gene are SNHLY and FYNNEI. The CDR3 runs 12 residues. Trimming left V 0 bases short and J 4 bases short, with 3 bases between. This TCR was recovered from a woman between 25 and 40 years old in good health and CMV-seropositive. Sequencing used PBMCs. The chain employs TRBV2 and TRBJ1-2; no clear D. This CDR3 is CASSEARYGYTF. In DNA, the CDR3 is TGTGCCAGCAGTGAAGCCCGCTATGGCTACACCTTC.